Listed below are T cell receptor beta chains from one sample, sequenced in a study of T cells in Graves' hyperthyroidism and ophthalmopathy. Each CDR3 protein gets one entry after TCRdb re-called the multiplex PCR reads with MiXCR. The table lists 600,000 or so distinct CDR3 sequences, roughly 17% of them singletons. Material: blood. These receptors were obtained from a woman under 40 with Graves' hyperthyroidism. The conserved cysteine and the conserved F or W are not part of the CDR3 here. Fields, in order: V gene, CDR3 length, clone size, J gene, CDR3 protein. Clone size is stated in some rows and not others, as once, few, many or a class when expanded.

>TRBV29-1|11|many|TRBJ2-5
SVEPEPQETQY
>TRBV25-1|9|-|TRBJ2-7
ASKLGYEQY
>TRBV18|14|many|TRBJ2-2
ASSPALGADTGELF
>TRBV28|12|many|TRBJ2-1
ASSSGLADNEQF
>TRBV11-3|14|-|TRBJ1-2
ASSQEGRNSNYGYT
>TRBV6-1|11|many|TRBJ2-7
ASSPGPTYEQY
>TRBV10-2|13|few|TRBJ1-2
ASSDPQGRDYGYT
>TRBV4-1|11|many|TRBJ2-5
ASSLVPGETQY
>TRBV3-1|12|-|TRBJ1-1
ASRPRGVNTEAF
>TRBV2|10|many|TRBJ1-1
ASSEWKTEAF
>TRBV11-2|14|-|TRBJ2-3
ASSLDGSGSTDTQY
>TRBV29-1|11|few|TRBJ1-2
SGPADQGGGYT
>TRBV27|9|-|TRBJ1-3
ASMDRNTIY
>TRBV12-3/TRBV12-4|13|many|TRBJ1-5
ASRPGQGFLQPQH
>TRBV28|10|many|TRBJ2-7
ASSSSAYEQY
>TRBV27|13|many|TRBJ2-3
ASSHGTMSTDTQY
>TRBV28|10|many|TRBJ1-2
ASSSQGGGYT
>TRBV27|15|many|TRBJ1-5
ASSPTMGGGMKQPQH
>TRBV7-9|12|-|TRBJ2-1
ASSLAQSGNEQF
>TRBV11-2|12|few|TRBJ2-7
ASSVSQGAYEQY
>TRBV6-2/TRBV6-3|12|many|TRBJ2-3
ASSYRASTDTQY
>TRBV12-3/TRBV12-4|13|many|TRBJ1-2
ASSLIRGAFDGYT